The 29 T cell receptor beta chains reported below all come from one sample, sequenced in a study of T cell responses to AZD1222 COVID-19 vaccine. Using immunoSEQ multiplex PCR, the repertoire was profiled, and TCRdb retains in-frame clones only, with some absent. The sample holds about 110,000 clones, about 86% seen once. The sample here was peripheral blood, taken on day 0 of AZD1222 vaccination. Every receptor here comes from an adult in good health.

CDR3 in amino acids: CASGTGTYTGELFF. The CDR3 DNA is TGTGCTAGTGGCACCGGGACCTACACCGGGGAGCTGTTTTTT. The rearrangement links TRBV12-5 to TRBJ2-2; either TRBD1 or TRBD2 may supply D (5 bases each). The CDR3 runs to 14 residues. V lost 6 bases to trimming and J lost 3 bases, with 11 bases between them. Germline CDR1 LGHNT, CDR2 FRNRAP.

This chain connects TRBV5-6 to TRBJ1-1; D remains ambiguous. CDR1 and CDR2 from the germline V gene are SGHDT and YYEEEE. Trimming took 0 bases from V and 3 from J, leaving 9 bases between them. The CDR3 is 14 residues long. DNA of the CDR3: TGTGCCAGCAGCTTGGGAGGGAGGGACACTGAAGCTTTCTTT. Amino acid sequence: CASSLGGRDTEAFF.

CDR3 loop: CASSFPAETQYF. The CDR3 DNA reads as TGTGCCAGCAGCTTTCCGGCAGAGACCCAGTACTTC. The chain links TRBV7-9 to TRBJ2-5; D is undetermined. This CDR3 is built from 12 residues. CDR1 SEHNR and CDR2 FQNEAQ come from the germline V gene (reference sequence). Trimming shortened V by 3 bases and J by 4 bases, and 6 bases separated the two germline ends. The variable domain in full, completed from reference TRBV7-9 and TRBJ2-5, reads DTGVSQNPRHKITKRGQNVTFRCDPISEHNRLYWYRQTLGQGPEFLTYFQNEAQLEKSRLLSDRFSAERPKGSFSTLEIQRTEQGDSAMYLCASSFPAETQYFGPGTRLLVL.

Concerning this clone: One junction end disagrees with the germline gene, perhaps due to a read error. The chain recombines TRBV28 with TRBJ1-2, with D uncertain. Germline assignment: CDR1 MDHEN and CDR2 SYDVKM. CDR3 length: 11 amino acids. CDR3 DNA: TGTGCCAGCAGTTTCAAAACTGAGTACGCCTTC. Translated, it gives CASSFKTEYAF.

V and J are TRBV2 and TRBJ1-3; 11 bases agree with TRBD1. Germline V lookup: CDR1 SNHLY, CDR2 FYNNEI. V lost 6 bases and J lost 2; bases outside the gene matches: 0. This CDR3 has 14 amino acids. The CDR3 is CASRDRGPGNTIYF. The CDR3 DNA is TGTGCCAGCAGGGACAGGGGGCCTGGAAACACCATATATTTT.

The chain carries TRBV27 and TRBJ2-3; D is perhaps TRBD2 (7 bases). The CDR3 consists of 15 residues. Germline CDR1 is MNHEY and CDR2 is SMNVEV (reference sequence). Trimming stripped 8 bases from V and 8 bases from J, with 23 bases between. The CDR3 DNA reads TGTGCCAGCCTCCCCTTGCAGGGGTCGGGGGGTACGCAGTATTTT. Translating it yields CASLPLQGSGGTQYF.

The chain employs TRBV5-1 and TRBJ2-7, with D unresolved. The V and J ends lost 6 bases and 1 base respectively, with 14 bases between them. This CDR3 region has 14 residues. Germline V lookup: CDR1 SGHRS, CDR2 YFSETQ. CDR3 nucleotide sequence: TGCGCCAGCACCGAACGGACGGATTCCTACGAGCAGTACTTC. Amino acid sequence: CASTERTDSYEQYF. The full variable domain, in which reference TRBV5-1 and TRBJ2-7 provide the parts outside the CDR3, is KAGVTQTPRYLIKTRGQQVTLSCSPISGHRSVSWYQQTPGQGLQFLFEYFSETQRNKGNFPGRFSGRQFSNSRSEMNVSTLELGDSALYLCASTERTDSYEQYFGPGTRLTVT.

The V call is TRBV18, the J call TRBJ1-1; D might be TRBD1 (5 bases). Deletions cut 2 bases from V and 4 bases from J, with 11 bases between. CDR1 is KGHSH, CDR2 LQKENI, per germline. The CDR3 is 14 residues long. The CDR3 DNA is TGTGCCAGCTCACCAACCAGGGAGGGCACTGAAGCTTTCTTT. The encoded protein is CASSPTREGTEAFF.

The V gene is TRBV30, the J gene TRBJ2-7; 10 bases agree with TRBD1. In germline, CDR1 is GTSNPN, CDR2 SVGIG (reference sequence). V gave up 3 bases and J gave up 7 bases; unmatched junction bases: 6. This CDR3 spans 13 amino acids. CDR3 nucleotides: TGTGCCTGGAGCCGACAGGGGGCGGGGGAGCAGTACTTC. Translated: CAWSRQGAGEQYF.

V is TRBV14 and J is TRBJ1-2, with a possible D match to TRBD1 (5 bases). Looked up from germline, CDR1 is SGHDN and CDR2 is FVKESK. The CDR3 length is 13 residues. Trimming shortened V by 1 base and J by 4 bases, and 7 bases separated the two germline ends. CDR3 nucleotide sequence: TGTGCCAGCAGCCAAGTTGGGGGCTATGGCTACACCTTC. This codes for CASSQVGGYGYTF.

The chain carries TRBV7-9 and TRBJ2-7; D remains ambiguous. CDR1 is SEHNR and CDR2 is FQNEAQ in the germline V gene (reference sequence). Trimming cost V 5 bases and J 2 bases, with 13 bases left between them. The CDR3 has 14 residues. The CDR3 coding sequence is TGTGCCAGCAGCCTTAACCCCGGTACCTACGAGCAGTACTTC. It specifies CASSLNPGTYEQYF.

The chain recombines TRBV11-3 with TRBJ2-5, with D perhaps assigned TRBD1 or TRBD2 (7 bases each). Trimming pared 4 bases from V and 5 bases from J, leaving 11 bases between. Germline CDR1 SGHNT, CDR2 YENEEA. CDR3 length equals 13 residues. CDR3 nucleotide sequence: TGTGCCAGCAGCTCTCAGGGGGGGGAGACCCAGTACTTC. This encodes CASSSQGGETQYF. Filled out from reference TRBV11-3 and TRBJ2-5, the complete variable domain reads EAGVVQSPRYKIIEKKQPVAFWCNPISGHNTLYWYLQNLGQGPELLIRYENEEAVDDSQLPKDRFSAERLKGVDSTLKIQPAELGDSAVYLCASSSQGGETQYFGPGTRLLVL.

J is TRBJ2-5 and V is TRBV4-2; D possibly corresponds to TRBD2 (6 bases). The CDR3 extends over 16 amino acids. Trimming took 0 bases from V and 0 from J, leaving 11 bases between them. The germline gives CDR1 LGHNA, CDR2 YNFKEQ. The CDR3 bases are TGTGCCAGCAGCCAAGATCTGGGGGGAGACCAAGAGACCCAGTACTTC. Residues: CASSQDLGGDQETQYF.

This clone was seen a handful of times. The chain joins TRBV5-6 to TRBJ1-2, with D maybe TRBD1 (6 bases). Germline-derived CDR1 and CDR2 are SGHDT and YYEEEE. CDR3 length: 16 residues. Trimming took 6 bases from V and 4 from J, leaving 22 bases between them. CDR3 DNA sequence: TGTGCCAGCACCCCGCGGGGGCGATCCCGGAGCTATGGCTACACCTTC. Translated, it gives CASTPRGRSRSYGYTF.

The J gene is TRBJ2-1, the V gene TRBV27; no reliable D call. Per germline, CDR1 MNHEY and CDR2 SMNVEV (reference sequence). The CDR3 length is 17 residues. Trimming removed 2 bases at V and 9 bases at J, with 23 bases between. In DNA, the CDR3 is TGTGCCAGCAGTTTAGCCCCCTACTTTGACTCCTCGGGTGAGCAGTTCTTC. It codes for CASSLAPYFDSSGEQFF.

The chain is built from TRBV7-8 and TRBJ1-4, with D possibly matching TRBD1 (5 bases). The CDR3 totals 14 residues. Germline-derived CDR1 and CDR2 are SGHVS and FQNEAQ. The germline V and J ends were trimmed by 3 bases and 13 bases, with 18 bases remaining between them. CDR3 amino acids: CASSLSPLGVRLFF. In nucleotides, the CDR3 is TGTGCCAGCAGCTTGTCCCCCTTGGGGGTTCGACTGTTTTTT.

The chain employs TRBV19 and TRBJ1-5; tentatively, D is TRBD1 (6 bases). V was cut by 7 bases and J by 5 bases, with 12 bases left in between. Germline V gives CDR1 LNHDA, CDR2 SQIVND (reference sequence). The CDR3 runs 13 residues. CDR3 loop: CASNQQGHQPQHF. The CDR3 DNA reads TGTGCCAGTAATCAACAGGGACATCAGCCCCAGCATTTT.

The CDR3 region is CASSTPRQGGWNQPQHF. CDR3 in DNA: TGTGCCAGCAGTACCCCGAGACAGGGAGGGTGGAATCAGCCCCAGCATTTT. The J gene is TRBJ1-5, the V gene TRBV28, with 7 nucleotides matching TRBD1. CDR1 MDHEN and CDR2 SYDVKM come from the germline V gene. The CDR3 contains 17 residues. With 5 bases clipped from V and 4 bases from J, the junction kept 14 bases outside the gene matches. Full variable domain (rest looked up from reference TRBV28 and TRBJ1-5): DVKVTQSSRYLVKRTGEKVFLECVQDMDHENMFWYRQDPGLGLRLIYFSYDVKMKEKGDIPEGYSVSREKKERFSLILESASTNQTSMYLCASSTPRQGGWNQPQHFGDGTRLSIL.

The V call is TRBV28, the J call TRBJ1-2; a weak D match, TRBD1 (6 bases). The CDR3 length is 13 residues. Germline-derived CDR1 and CDR2 are MDHEN and SYDVKM. The V end was cut by 7 bases, the J end by 4 bases, with 13 bases between. The chain's CDR3 is CASTRTVTYGYTF. CDR3 in DNA: TGTGCCAGCACCCGGACAGTTACCTATGGCTACACCTTC.

The chain has TRBV29-1 and TRBJ1-3; D is possibly TRBD1 (6 bases). The V end was cut by 7 bases, the J end by 4 bases, with 11 bases between. Germline V CDR1 and CDR2: SQVTM, ANQGSEA. The CDR3 spans 12 residues. This CDR3 reads CSGTGSGNTIYF. The CDR3 region has the DNA TGCAGCGGTACAGGGTCCGGAAACACCATATATTTT. The full variable domain, completed using reference TRBV29-1 and TRBJ1-3, is SAVISQKPSRDICQRGTSLTIQCQVDSQVTMMFWYRQQPGQSLTLIATANQGSEATYESGFVIDKFPISRPNLTFSTLTVSNMSPEDSSIYLCSGTGSGNTIYFGEGSWLTVV.

This chain connects TRBV28 to TRBJ2-1; D is undetermined. Germline CDR1 is MDHEN and CDR2 is SYDVKM. V was trimmed by 6 bases and J by 8 bases, leaving 20 bases between them. The CDR3 consists of 15 residues. CDR3 sequence: CASSYPDLGGDEQFF. The CDR3 DNA follows: TGTGCCAGCAGCTACCCGGACCTGGGTGGGGATGAGCAGTTCTTC.

The chain carries TRBV6-5 and TRBJ1-2; D possibly corresponds to TRBD1 (5 bases). With 6 bases removed from V and 4 bases from J, the gap between germline ends came to 12 bases. CDR1 is MNHEY, CDR2 SVGAGI, per germline. This CDR3 is built from 13 residues. The CDR3 DNA is TGTGCCAGCAGCCGAATGGGGGGCTATGGCTACACCTTC. Protein: CASSRMGGYGYTF.

The chain recombines TRBV5-1 with TRBJ1-6; D is possibly TRBD1 (5 bases). There are 15 residues in the CDR3. With 0 bases removed from V and 7 bases from J, the gap between germline ends came to 11 bases. Germline V gene sequence: CDR1 SGHRS, CDR2 YFSETQ. The CDR3 nucleotides are TGCGCCAGCAGCTTGGCTGCGACAGTAAATTCACCCCTCCACTTT. It codes for CASSLAATVNSPLHF.

The chain is built from TRBV10-1 and TRBJ1-1; possibly TRBD1 for D (5 bases). V was clipped by 0 bases and J by 0 bases, with 17 bases between them. CDR1 is WNHNN, CDR2 SYGVQD, per germline (reference sequence). The CDR3 is made up of 18 amino acids. CDR3 in DNA: TGCGCCAGCAGTGAGTCGGGAGTGGGGGGAGAAATGAACACTGAAGCTTTCTTT. It is translated as CASSESGVGGEMNTEAFF.

J is TRBJ1-1 and V is TRBV7-9; unclear D gene. The CDR3 runs 12 residues. V lost 1 base to trimming and J lost 9 bases, with 9 bases between them. Germline CDR1 and CDR2: SEHNR and FQNEAQ (reference sequence). The CDR3, as DNA: TGTGCCAGCAGCTTAGAGCGGGAGAAAGCTTTCTTT. It codes for CASSLEREKAFF. Looking up the rest from reference TRBV7-9 and TRBJ1-1 gives the full variable domain: DTGVSQNPRHKITKRGQNVTFRCDPISEHNRLYWYRQTLGQGPEFLTYFQNEAQLEKSRLLSDRFSAERPKGSFSTLEIQRTEQGDSAMYLCASSLEREKAFFGQGTRLTVV.

V is TRBV7-3 and J is TRBJ2-1, with 9 bases lining up with TRBD2. V was clipped by 4 bases and J by 15 bases; unmatched bases: 10. CDR3 length: 13 residues. CDR1 is SGHTA, CDR2 FQGTGA, per germline. Here the CDR3 reads CASSSTGTSIRFF. The DNA for the CDR3 is TGTGCCAGCAGCTCGACCGGGACTAGCATTCGGTTCTTC.

The V gene is TRBV19, the J gene TRBJ1-3, with 7 bases matching TRBD1. V trimming: 2 bases; J trimming: 0 bases; junction bases outside the gene matches: 4. There are 16 residues in the CDR3. Per germline, CDR1 LNHDA and CDR2 SQIVND (reference sequence). CDR3 residues: CASSIPGTVSGNTIYF. The CDR3 coding sequence is TGTGCCAGTAGTATACCCGGGACAGTCTCTGGAAACACCATATATTTT.

The table lists this clone with a count of one. J is TRBJ2-5 and V is TRBV9; D is undetermined. V was trimmed by 0 bases and J by 5 bases, leaving 11 bases between them. The CDR3 is 14 amino acids. Germline V lookup: CDR1 SGDLS, CDR2 YYNGEE. CDR3 in amino acids: CASSVALASETQYF. Written as DNA, the CDR3 is TGTGCCAGCAGCGTAGCTTTAGCTAGTGAGACCCAGTACTTC.

V gene TRBV19 combines with J gene TRBJ1-5, with 7 bases identical to TRBD1. Losses at the gene ends were 4 bases for V and 3 bases for J; bases not matched to a gene: 6. Germline CDR1 LNHDA, CDR2 SQIVND (reference sequence). CDR3 length equals 15 residues. The CDR3 region is CASSKDRRINQPQHF. CDR3 DNA: TGTGCCAGTAGTAAGGACAGGAGGATCAATCAGCCCCAGCATTTT.